This T cell receptor beta chain was identified in a study of STAT5B mutations in CD4+ large granular lymphocyte leukemia. Overall study findings and caveats: About a quarter of private leukemic clonotypes occurred rarely in other patients' non-leukemic repertoires.

As processed by the authors: The detection floor for productive clonotype frequency was 2.59 x 10-5. Libraries were prepared by immunoSEQ multiplex PCR; TCRdb keeps only in-frame clonotypes and omits some of them. The DNA gave D and trimming, while V, J and clone size come from that table. The table lists fewer than 40,000 clones, more than 65% of them singletons, with approximately 6.4% in the top ten. Remarks on this clone: The target antigen is unknown.

The junction had 4 bases not matched to a gene; V was cut back by 2 bases and J by 7 bases. CDR1 is SGHVS and CDR2 is FQNEAQ in the germline V gene. The CDR3 extends over 15 amino acids. The rearrangement uses TRBV7-8 and TRBJ1-6; TRBD1 agrees at 8 bases. This receptor was obtained from a human donor in good health. Sequenced: CD4+ T cells from blood buffy coats. CDR3 in DNA: TGTGCCAGCAGCTTACTGGGACAGGCAAATTCACCCCTCCACTTT. Translating gives CASSLLGQANSPLHF.